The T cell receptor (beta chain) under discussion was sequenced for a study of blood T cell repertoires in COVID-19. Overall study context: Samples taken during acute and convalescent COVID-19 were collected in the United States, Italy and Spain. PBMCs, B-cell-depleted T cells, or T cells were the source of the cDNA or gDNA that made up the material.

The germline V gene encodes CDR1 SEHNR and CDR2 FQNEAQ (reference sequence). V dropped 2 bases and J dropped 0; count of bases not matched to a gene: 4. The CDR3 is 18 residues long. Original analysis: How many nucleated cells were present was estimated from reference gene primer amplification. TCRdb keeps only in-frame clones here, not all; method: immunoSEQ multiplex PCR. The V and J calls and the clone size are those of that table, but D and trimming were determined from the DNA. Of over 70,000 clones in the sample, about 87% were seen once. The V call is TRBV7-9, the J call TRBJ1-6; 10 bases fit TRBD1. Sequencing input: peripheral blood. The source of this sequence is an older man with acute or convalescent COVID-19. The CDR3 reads CASSLTRQGASYNSPLHF. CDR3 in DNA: TGTGCCAGCAGCTTAACCCGACAGGGGGCCTCCTATAATTCACCCCTCCACTTT.